The T cell receptor beta chain under discussion was sequenced for a study of blood T cell repertoires in COVID-19. Study-wide context: Sites across the United States, Italy and Spain contributed samples from acute and convalescent COVID-19. T cells, B-cell-depleted T cells, or PBMCs provided the cDNA or gDNA that served as material.

Libraries were prepared by immunoSEQ multiplex PCR; TCRdb keeps only in-frame clonotypes and omits some of them. Of roughly 140,000 clones listed, around 84% are singletons. CDR1 and CDR2 from the germline V gene are MNHEY and SVGEGT. Trimming at V came to 5 bases and at J to 4 bases, leaving 2 bases not matched to a gene. The CDR3 has 12 amino acids. This chain connects TRBV6-2 or TRBV6-3 to TRBJ2-7; 7 nucleotides line up with TRBD1. Sequencing used peripheral blood. This TCR was sampled from a human donor in a cohort sampled during active COVID-19. The CDR3 DNA follows: TGTGCCAGCAGTGAGGACAGGTACGAGCAGTACTTC. Its translation: CASSEDRYEQYF.